This TCR beta chain was identified during a study of blood T cell repertoires in COVID-19. Looking at the study overall: Acute and convalescent COVID-19 samples came from the United States, Italy and Spain. Sources were T cells, B-cell-depleted T cells, or PBMCs; the material itself was cDNA or gDNA.

The CDR3 has 13 residues. V lost 1 base and J 7 bases, leaving 7 bases between the germline ends. In the original processing: Amplifying reference gene primers gave estimates of nucleated cell counts. Clones were sequenced by immunoSEQ multiplex PCR, and TCRdb holds only the in-frame ones, with some missing. Clone size and the V and J calls come from that table; the DNA yielded D and trimming. The sample shows more than 110,000 clones, around 80% of them seen only once. Sequencing used peripheral blood. The chain combines TRBV23-1 with TRBJ2-2; D is undetermined. TRBV23-1 is reported as an ORF; its role is uncertain. This clonotype originated in a human donor in a cohort sampled during active COVID-19. CDR3 nucleotides: TGCGCCAGCAGTCAATTAGTTTGCGGGGAGCTGTTTTTT. Translated: CASSQLVCGELFF.